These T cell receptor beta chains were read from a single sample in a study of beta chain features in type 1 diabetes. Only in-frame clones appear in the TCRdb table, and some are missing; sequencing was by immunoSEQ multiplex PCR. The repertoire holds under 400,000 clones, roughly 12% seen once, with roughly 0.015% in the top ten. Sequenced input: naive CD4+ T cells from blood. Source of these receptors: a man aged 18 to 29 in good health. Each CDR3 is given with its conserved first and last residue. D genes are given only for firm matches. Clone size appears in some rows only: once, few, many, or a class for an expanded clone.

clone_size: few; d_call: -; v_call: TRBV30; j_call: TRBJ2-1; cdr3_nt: TGTGCCTGGAGTGTGGGGCTACCCCCACGTCCACAGTTCTTC; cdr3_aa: CAWSVGLPPRPQFF
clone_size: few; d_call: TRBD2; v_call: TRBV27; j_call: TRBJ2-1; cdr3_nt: TGTGCCAGCAGTCCAGCAAGGACTAGCCTTAGCTCCTACAATGAGCAGTTCTTC; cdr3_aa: CASSPARTSLSSYNEQFF
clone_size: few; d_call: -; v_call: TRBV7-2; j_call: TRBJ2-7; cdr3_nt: TGTGCCAGCAGCTTCGCCTACGAGCAGTACTTC; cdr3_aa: CASSFAYEQYF
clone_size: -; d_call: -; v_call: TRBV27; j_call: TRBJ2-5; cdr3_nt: TGTGCCAGCAGTCACTCAGGGGAGACCCAGTACTTC; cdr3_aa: CASSHSGETQYF
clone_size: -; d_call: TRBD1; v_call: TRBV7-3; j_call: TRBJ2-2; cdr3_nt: TGTGCCAGCAGCCGGGACAGGGACGGGGAGCTGTTTTTT; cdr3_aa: CASSRDRDGELFF
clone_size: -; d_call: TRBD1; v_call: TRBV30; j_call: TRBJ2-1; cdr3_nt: TGTGCCTGGGACAGGGATCATGAGCAGTTCTTC; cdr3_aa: CAWDRDHEQFF
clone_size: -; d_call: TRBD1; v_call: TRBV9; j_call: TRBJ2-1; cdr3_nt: TGTGCCAGCAGCGCACAGGGGGCAACCTACAATGAGCAGTTCTTC; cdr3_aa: CASSAQGATYNEQFF
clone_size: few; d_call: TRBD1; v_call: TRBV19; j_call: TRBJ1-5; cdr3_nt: TGTGCCAGTAGTATCACCTGGACAGGGGGGAATCAGCCCCAGCATTTT; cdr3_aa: CASSITWTGGNQPQHF
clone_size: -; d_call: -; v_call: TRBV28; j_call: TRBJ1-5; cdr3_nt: TGTGCCAGCACCCTGGGGGGTCAGCCCCAGCATTTT; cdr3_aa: CASTLGGQPQHF
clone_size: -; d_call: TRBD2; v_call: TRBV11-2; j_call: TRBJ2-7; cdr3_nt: TGTGCCAGCAGCTCCTACCGGTCGGGACTAGCGGGAGAGTCGTACGAGCAGTACTTC; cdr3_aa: CASSSYRSGLAGESYEQYF
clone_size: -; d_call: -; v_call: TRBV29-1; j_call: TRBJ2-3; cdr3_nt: TGCAGCGCCGAGGGGGGGACTATCACAGATACGCAGTATTTT; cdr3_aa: CSAEGGTITDTQYF
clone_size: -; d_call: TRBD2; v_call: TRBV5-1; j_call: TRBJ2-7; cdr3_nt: TGCGCCAGCAGGGTACTAGCGGGGGCTTCCTACGAGCAGTACTTC; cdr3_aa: CASRVLAGASYEQYF
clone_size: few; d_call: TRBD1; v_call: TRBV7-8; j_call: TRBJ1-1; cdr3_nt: TGTGCCAGCGGTGAGACAGGGTTGAACACTGAAGCTTTCTTT; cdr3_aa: CASGETGLNTEAFF
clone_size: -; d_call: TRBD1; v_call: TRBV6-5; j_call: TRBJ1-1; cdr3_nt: TGTGCCAGCAGCCTCCGACAGGGGTCGGACACTGAAGCTTTCTTT; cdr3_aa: CASSLRQGSDTEAFF
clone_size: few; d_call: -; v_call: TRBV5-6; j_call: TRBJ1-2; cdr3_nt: TGTGCCAGCAGCTCCCGGACAGTCCTCTATGGCTACACCTTC; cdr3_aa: CASSSRTVLYGYTF
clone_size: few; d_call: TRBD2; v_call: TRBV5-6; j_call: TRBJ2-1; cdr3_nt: TGTGCCAGCAGCTTAGTGACGGGACTAGCGGATTCCTACAATGAGCAGTTCTTC; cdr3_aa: CASSLVTGLADSYNEQFF
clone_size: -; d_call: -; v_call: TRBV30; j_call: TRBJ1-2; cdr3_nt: TGTGCCTGTACCCCCGTCATCGGGGAGGGCTACACCTTC; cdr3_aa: CACTPVIGEGYTF
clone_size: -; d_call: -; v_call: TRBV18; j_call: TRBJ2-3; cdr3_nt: TGTGCCAGCTCACGAGTCAGCGGAGGGGGCGCGGATACGCAGTATTTT; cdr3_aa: CASSRVSGGGADTQYF
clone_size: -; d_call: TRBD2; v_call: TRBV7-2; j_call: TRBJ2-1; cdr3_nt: TGTGCCAGCAGCTCTAGGACTAGCGGGATAGCTGAGCAGTTCTTC; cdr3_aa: CASSSRTSGIAEQFF
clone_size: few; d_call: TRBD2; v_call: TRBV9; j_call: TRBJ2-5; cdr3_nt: TGTGCCAGCTCTCCCGGGACTAGCGTGGAGACCCAGTACTTC; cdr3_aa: CASSPGTSVETQYF
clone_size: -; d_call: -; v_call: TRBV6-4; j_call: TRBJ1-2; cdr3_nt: TGTGCCAGCAGTGACTCCGGGGGAGACTATGGCTACACCTTC; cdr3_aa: CASSDSGGDYGYTF
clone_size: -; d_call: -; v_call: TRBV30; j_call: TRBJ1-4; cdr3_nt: TGTGCCTGGAGTGCCCGGGACTTCGCAACTAATGAAAAACTGTTTTTT; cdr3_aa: CAWSARDFATNEKLFF
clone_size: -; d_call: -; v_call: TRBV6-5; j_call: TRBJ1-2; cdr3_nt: TGTGCCAGCAACGTCCTGAGAGGCTATGGCTACACCTTC; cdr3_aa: CASNVLRGYGYTF
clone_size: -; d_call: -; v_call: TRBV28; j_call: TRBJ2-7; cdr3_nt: TGTGCCAGCAGTTACCAGGGTCTTGGGCACTTC; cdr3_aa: CASSYQGLGHF
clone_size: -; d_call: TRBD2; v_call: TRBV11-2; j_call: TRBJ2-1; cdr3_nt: TGTGCCAGCAGCGGCTTCGGACTAGCGGGAGAACAGTTCTTC; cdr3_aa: CASSGFGLAGEQFF
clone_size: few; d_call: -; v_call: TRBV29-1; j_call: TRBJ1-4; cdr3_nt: TGCAGCGTTGCAGGTTTTAATGAAAAACTGTTTTTT; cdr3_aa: CSVAGFNEKLFF
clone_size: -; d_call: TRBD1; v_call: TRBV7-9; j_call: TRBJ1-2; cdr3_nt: TGTGCCAGCAGCTTAGGACAGGGCGAGGGCTACACCTTC; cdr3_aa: CASSLGQGEGYTF
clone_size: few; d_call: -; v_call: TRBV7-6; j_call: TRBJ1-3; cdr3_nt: TGTGCCAGCAGCTCCCCAGGGACTGAAGGAAACACCATATATTTT; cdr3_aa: CASSSPGTEGNTIYF
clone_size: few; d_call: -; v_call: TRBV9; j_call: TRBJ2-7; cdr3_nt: TGTGCCAGCAGCGTAGCGGGGAGCGCCTACGAGCAGTACTTC; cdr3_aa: CASSVAGSAYEQYF
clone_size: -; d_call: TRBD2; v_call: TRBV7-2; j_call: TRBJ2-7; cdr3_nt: TGTGCCAGCAGCTTAGCGGGACTAGCGGGGGAGGACGACGAGCAGTACTTC; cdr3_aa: CASSLAGLAGEDDEQYF
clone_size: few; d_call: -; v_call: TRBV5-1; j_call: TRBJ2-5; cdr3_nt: TGCGCCAGCAGCTTGCGACAGAACCAGTACTTC; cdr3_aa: CASSLRQNQYF
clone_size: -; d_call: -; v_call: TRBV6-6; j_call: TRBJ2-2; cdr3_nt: TGTGCCGCCAATTCTGCGGCCCTTAACACCGGGGAGCTGTTTTTT; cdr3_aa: CAANSAALNTGELFF
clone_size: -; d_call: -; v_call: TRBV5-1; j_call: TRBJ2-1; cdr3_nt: TGCGCCAGCAGCCTAGGACTAACCGGCTACAATGAGCAGTTCTTC; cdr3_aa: CASSLGLTGYNEQFF
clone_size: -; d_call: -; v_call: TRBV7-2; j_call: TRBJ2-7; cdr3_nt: TGTGCCAGCAGCTTAGTATCAGGTTCCGGGGACGAGCAGTACTTC; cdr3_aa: CASSLVSGSGDEQYF
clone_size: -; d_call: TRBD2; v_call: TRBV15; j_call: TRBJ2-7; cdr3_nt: TGTGCCACCAGCGGGGGGCTAGCGGGGAGAAATGAGCCCCTCTACGAGCAGTACTTC; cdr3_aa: CATSGGLAGRNEPLYEQYF
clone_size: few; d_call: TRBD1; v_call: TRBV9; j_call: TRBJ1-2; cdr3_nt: TGTGCCAGCAGCCCCGCCGGGACAGGGGTCGGCTACACCTTC; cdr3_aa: CASSPAGTGVGYTF
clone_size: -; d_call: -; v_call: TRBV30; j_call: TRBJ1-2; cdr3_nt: TGTGCCTGGAGTCCTGGAGGGGGCTACACCTTC; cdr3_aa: CAWSPGGGYTF
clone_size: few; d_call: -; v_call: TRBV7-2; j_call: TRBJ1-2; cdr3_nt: TGTGCCAGCAGCTTAGTCCCGGGACACCAAAACTATGGCTACACCTTC; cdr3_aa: CASSLVPGHQNYGYTF
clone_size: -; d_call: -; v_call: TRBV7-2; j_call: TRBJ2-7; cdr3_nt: TGTGCCAGCAGTGGCGGGGCCCCGGGCGAGCAGTACTTC; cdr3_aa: CASSGGAPGEQYF
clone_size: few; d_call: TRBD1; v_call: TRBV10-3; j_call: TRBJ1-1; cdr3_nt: TGTGCCATCAGGAAACAGGGGATGAACACTGAAGCTTTCTTT; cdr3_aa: CAIRKQGMNTEAFF
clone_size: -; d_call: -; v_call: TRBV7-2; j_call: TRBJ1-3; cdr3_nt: TGTGCCAGCAGCTTAGTGGGGGGGTCTGGAAACACCATATATTTT; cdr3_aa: CASSLVGGSGNTIYF
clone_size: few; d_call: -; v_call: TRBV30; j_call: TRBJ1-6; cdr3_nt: TGTGCCTGGGGGAGAGGACCCCTCCACTTT; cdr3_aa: CAWGRGPLHF
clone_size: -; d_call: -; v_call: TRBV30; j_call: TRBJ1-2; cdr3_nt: TGTGCCTGGAGTGTAGACGAGAGGGATGGCTACACCTTC; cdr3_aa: CAWSVDERDGYTF
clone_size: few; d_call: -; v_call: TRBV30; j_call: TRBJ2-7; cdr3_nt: TGTGCCTGGAGTGTAGGCCAGGGCTTCCACGAGCAGTACTTC; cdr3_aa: CAWSVGQGFHEQYF
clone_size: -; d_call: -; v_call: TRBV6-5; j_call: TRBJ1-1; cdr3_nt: TGTGCCAGCAGTTACAGCTTGAACACTGAAGCTTTCTTT; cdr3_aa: CASSYSLNTEAFF
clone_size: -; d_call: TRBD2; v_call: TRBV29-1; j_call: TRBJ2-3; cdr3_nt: TGCAGCGCTGAGGCGGGGGATTTTGGCACAGATACGCAGTATTTT; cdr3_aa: CSAEAGDFGTDTQYF
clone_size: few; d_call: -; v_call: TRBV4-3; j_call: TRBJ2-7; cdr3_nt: TGCGCCAGCAGCCAAGATTTACAGAACTACGAGCAGTACTTC; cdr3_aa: CASSQDLQNYEQYF
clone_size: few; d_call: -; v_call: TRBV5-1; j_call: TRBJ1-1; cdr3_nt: TGCGCCAGCAGCATGGGGGGCAGCGACAGCGAAGCTTTCTTT; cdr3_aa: CASSMGGSDSEAFF